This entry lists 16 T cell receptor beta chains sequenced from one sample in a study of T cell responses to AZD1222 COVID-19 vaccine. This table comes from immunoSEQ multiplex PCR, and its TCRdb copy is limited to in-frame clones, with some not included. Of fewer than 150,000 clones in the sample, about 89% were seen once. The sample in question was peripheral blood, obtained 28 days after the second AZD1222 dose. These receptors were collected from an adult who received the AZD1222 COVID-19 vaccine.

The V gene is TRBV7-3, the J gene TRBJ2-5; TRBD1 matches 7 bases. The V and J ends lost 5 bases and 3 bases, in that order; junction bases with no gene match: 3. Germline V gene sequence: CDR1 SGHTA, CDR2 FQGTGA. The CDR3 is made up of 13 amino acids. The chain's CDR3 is CASSLTGEETQYF. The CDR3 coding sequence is TGTGCCAGCAGCCTTACAGGGGAAGAGACCCAGTACTTC. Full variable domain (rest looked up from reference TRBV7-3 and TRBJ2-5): GAGVSQTPSNKVTEKGKYVELRCDPISGHTALYWYRQSLGQGPEFLIYFQGTGAADDSGLPNDRFFAVRPEGSVSTLKIQRTERGDSAVYLCASSLTGEETQYFGPGTRLLVL.

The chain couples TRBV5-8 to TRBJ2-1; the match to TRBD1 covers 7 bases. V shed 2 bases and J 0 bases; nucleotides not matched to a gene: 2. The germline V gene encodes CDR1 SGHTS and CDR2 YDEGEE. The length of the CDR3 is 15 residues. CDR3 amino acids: CASSFAGGSYNEQFF. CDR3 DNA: TGTGCCAGCAGCTTTGCAGGGGGCTCCTACAATGAGCAGTTCTTC. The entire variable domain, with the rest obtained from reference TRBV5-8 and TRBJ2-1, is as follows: EAGVTQSPTHLIKTRGQQATLRCSPISGHTSVYWYQQALGLGLQFLLWYDEGEERNRGNFPPRFSGRQFPNYSSELNVNALELEDSALYLCASSFAGGSYNEQFFGPGTRLTVL.

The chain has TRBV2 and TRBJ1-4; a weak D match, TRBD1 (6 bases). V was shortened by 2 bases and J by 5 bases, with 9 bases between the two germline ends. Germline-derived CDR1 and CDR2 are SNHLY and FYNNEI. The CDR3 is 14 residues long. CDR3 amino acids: CASSENRENEKLFF. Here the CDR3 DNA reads TGTGCCAGCAGTGAAAACAGGGAGAATGAAAAACTGTTTTTT.

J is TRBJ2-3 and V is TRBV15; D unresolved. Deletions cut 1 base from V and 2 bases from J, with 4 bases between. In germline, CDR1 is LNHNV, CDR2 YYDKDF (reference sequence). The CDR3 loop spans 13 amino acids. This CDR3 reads CATSRAYTDTQYF. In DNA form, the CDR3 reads TGTGCCACCAGCAGAGCCTACACAGATACGCAGTATTTT. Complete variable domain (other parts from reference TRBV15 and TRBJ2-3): DAMVIQNPRYQVTQFGKPVTLSCSQTLNHNVMYWYQQKSSQAPKLLFHYYDKDFNNEADTPDNFQSRRPNTSFCFLDIRSPGLGDTAMYLCATSRAYTDTQYFGPGTRLTVL.

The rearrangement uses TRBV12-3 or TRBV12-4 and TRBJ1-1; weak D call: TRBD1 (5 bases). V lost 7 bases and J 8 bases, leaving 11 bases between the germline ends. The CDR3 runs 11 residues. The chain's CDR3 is CASTQGQEAFF. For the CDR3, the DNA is TGTGCCAGCACGCAGGGCCAGGAAGCTTTCTTT.

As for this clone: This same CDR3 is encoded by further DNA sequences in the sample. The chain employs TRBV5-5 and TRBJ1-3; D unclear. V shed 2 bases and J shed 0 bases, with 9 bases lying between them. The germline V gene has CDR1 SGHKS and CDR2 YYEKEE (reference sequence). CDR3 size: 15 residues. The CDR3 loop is CASSLRLSSGNTIYF. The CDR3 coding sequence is TGTGCCAGCAGCTTACGACTGAGCTCTGGAAACACCATATATTTT.

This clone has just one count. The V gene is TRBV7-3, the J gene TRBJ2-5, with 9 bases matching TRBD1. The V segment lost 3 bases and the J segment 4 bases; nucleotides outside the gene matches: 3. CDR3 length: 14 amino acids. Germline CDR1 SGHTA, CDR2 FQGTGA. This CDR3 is CASSFGTGIETQYF. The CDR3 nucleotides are TGTGCCAGCAGCTTCGGGACAGGGATAGAGACCCAGTACTTC.

CDR3 nucleotides: TGTGCCAGCAGCCCACAGGGGACTAATTCACCCCTCCACTTT. Amino acid sequence: CASSPQGTNSPLHF. The chain joins TRBV7-2 to TRBJ1-6; 7 bases fit TRBD1. The CDR3 loop spans 14 amino acids. Trimming cost V 5 bases and J 6 bases; bases outside gene matches: 4. Per the germline V gene, CDR1 is SGHTA and CDR2 is FQGNSA.

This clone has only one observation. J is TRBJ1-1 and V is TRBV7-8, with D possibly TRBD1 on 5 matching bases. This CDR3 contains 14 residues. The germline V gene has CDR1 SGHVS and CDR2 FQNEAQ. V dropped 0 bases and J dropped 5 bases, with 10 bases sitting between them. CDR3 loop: CASSLAGKGTEAFF. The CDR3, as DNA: TGTGCCAGCAGCTTAGCGGGAAAGGGGACTGAAGCTTTCTTT.

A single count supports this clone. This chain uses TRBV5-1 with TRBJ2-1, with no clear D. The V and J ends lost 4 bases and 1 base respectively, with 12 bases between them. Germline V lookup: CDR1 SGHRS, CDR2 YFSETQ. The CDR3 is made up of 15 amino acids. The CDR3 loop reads CASSPLGGSYNEQFF. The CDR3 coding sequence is TGCGCCAGCAGCCCTCTGGGTGGGTCCTACAATGAGCAGTTCTTC.

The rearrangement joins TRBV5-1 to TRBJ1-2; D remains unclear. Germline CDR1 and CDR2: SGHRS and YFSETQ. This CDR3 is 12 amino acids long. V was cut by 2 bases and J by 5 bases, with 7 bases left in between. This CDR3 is CASSFGEYGYTF. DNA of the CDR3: TGCGCCAGCAGCTTTGGAGAGTATGGCTACACCTTC.

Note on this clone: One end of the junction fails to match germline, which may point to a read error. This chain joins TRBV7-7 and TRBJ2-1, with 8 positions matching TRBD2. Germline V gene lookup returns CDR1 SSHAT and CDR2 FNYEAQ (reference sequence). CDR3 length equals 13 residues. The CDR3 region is CASSFGGGSEQFF. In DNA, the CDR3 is TGTGCTAGCAGCTTCGGGGGGGGTTCGGAGCAGTTCTTC.

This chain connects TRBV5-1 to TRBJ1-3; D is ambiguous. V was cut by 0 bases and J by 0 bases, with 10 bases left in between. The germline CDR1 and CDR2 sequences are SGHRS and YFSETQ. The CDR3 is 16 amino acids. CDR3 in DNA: TGCGCCAGCAGCTTGGGGGCTGGCTACTCTGGAAACACCATATATTTT. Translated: CASSLGAGYSGNTIYF.

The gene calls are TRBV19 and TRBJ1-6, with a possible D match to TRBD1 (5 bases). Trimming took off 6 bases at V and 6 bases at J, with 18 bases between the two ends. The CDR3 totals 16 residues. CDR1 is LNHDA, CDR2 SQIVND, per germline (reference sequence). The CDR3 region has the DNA TGTGCCAGTAGACTCCAGGCGGGACGTACTAATTCACCCCTCCACTTT. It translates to CASRLQAGRTNSPLHF.

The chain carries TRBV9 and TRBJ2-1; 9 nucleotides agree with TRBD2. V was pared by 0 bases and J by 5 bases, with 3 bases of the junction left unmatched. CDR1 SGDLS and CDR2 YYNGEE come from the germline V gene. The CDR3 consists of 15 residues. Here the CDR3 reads CASSVVAGVNNEQFF. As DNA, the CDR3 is TGTGCCAGCAGCGTAGTAGCGGGAGTCAACAATGAGCAGTTCTTC.

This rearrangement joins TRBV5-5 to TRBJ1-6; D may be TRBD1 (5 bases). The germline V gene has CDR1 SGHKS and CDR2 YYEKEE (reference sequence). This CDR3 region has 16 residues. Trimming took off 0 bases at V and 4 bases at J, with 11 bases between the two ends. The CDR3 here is CASSLVTDYYNSPLHF. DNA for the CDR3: TGTGCCAGCAGCTTGGTGACAGACTATTATAATTCACCCCTCCACTTT.